One TCR beta chain is described in this entry. Its target antigen remains unknown. No clone much larger than this one lies a single base away; base qualities are absent. The library was made by the immunoSEQ multiplex PCR assay. TCRdb retrieved this table from immuneACCESS and kept in-frame rearrangements only. Not all clones are present; in checked studies, unresolved V genes account for under half, and no reason is known for the remainder. The sample table contains about 170,000 clones; only one count was recorded for around 93% of them. The ten largest clonotypes hold over 3.5% of the sample. From the cysteine through the phenylalanine, the CDR3 covers 13 amino acids. The DNA shown is the 39-base CDR3, in frame from base 1. Between the V and J ends, shortened by 3 bases and 1 base respectively, the junction contains 6 bases. The sample is drawn from a study of control samples from healthy donors and cancer patients (dated by TCRdb to about 2020).

Source material: blood. The sequence was collected from a woman aged 60-75 years in good health. This chain joins TRBV12-3 or TRBV12-4 to TRBJ1-1; the D segment cannot be called with confidence. Read as DNA, the sequence is TGTGCCAGCAGTTTCGAACAGAACACTGAAGCTTTCTTT. Its amino acids are CASSFEQNTEAFF.